A single sample is the source of the 17 T cell receptor beta chains below, sequenced in a study of OX40 agonist ivuxolimab in advanced cancers. The method was immunoSEQ multiplex PCR; TCRdb's version includes in-frame clones alone and lacks a portion of them. The top ten hold roughly a tenth of the sample, which has 40,000 to 45,000 clones, about 80% seen once. The sample in question was CD4+ or CD8+ T cells sorted from blood, obtained in a trial of the OX40 agonist ivuxolimab. The receptors stem from an adult with an advanced solid tumor such as melanoma, head and neck, liver or kidney cancer.

The chain employs TRBV28 and TRBJ2-2, with 12 bases aligning to TRBD2. Trimming cost V 6 bases and J 0 bases; bases outside gene matches: 5. Per the germline V gene, CDR1 is MDHEN and CDR2 is SYDVKM. The CDR3 runs to 17 residues. This CDR3 is CASSILAGGPNTGELFF. The CDR3 DNA sequence: TGTGCCAGCAGCATACTAGCGGGAGGACCGAACACCGGGGAGCTGTTTTTT.

The chain employs TRBV28 and TRBJ2-1; D gene ambiguous. Trimming shortened V by 3 bases and J by 4 bases, and 4 bases separated the two germline ends. Germline loops: CDR1 MDHEN, CDR2 SYDVKM. CDR3 size: 12 residues. The CDR3 reads CASSLSYNEQFF. In DNA, the CDR3 is TGTGCCAGCAGTTTGTCGTACAATGAGCAGTTCTTC.

The chain combines TRBV7-6 with TRBJ2-7; D is possibly TRBD2 (5 bases). The CDR3 totals 14 residues. Trimming took off 2 bases at V and 0 bases at J, with 8 bases between the two ends. The germline V gene encodes CDR1 SGHVS and CDR2 FNYEAQ. The CDR3: CASSLTGNSYEQYF. CDR3 coding DNA: TGTGCCAGCAGCTTAACCGGGAACTCCTACGAGCAGTACTTC.

The chain uses TRBV9 and TRBJ2-1; no reliable D call. Trimming left V 1 base short and J 2 bases short, with 7 bases between. The CDR3 extends over 14 amino acids. Germline V gene sequence: CDR1 SGDLS, CDR2 YYNGEE. The CDR3 sequence is CASSVLGTYNEQFF. The CDR3, as DNA: TGTGCCAGCAGCGTACTGGGCACCTACAATGAGCAGTTCTTC.

V usage is TRBV6-6 and J usage is TRBJ1-3; no clear D. From germline, CDR1 is MNHNY and CDR2 SVGAGI (reference sequence). The V end lost 7 bases, the J end lost 0 bases, and 10 bases lay between the germline ends. CDR3 length: 14 amino acids. DNA for the CDR3: TGTGCCAGCAACGTACAGAGCTCTGGAAACACCATATATTTT. As protein: CASNVQSSGNTIYF.

The gene calls are TRBV7-9 and TRBJ1-1; D gene ambiguous. The germline gives CDR1 SEHNR, CDR2 FQNEAQ (reference sequence). With 5 bases removed from V and 3 bases from J, the gap between germline ends came to 13 bases. The CDR3 loop spans 14 amino acids. The CDR3 is CASSTGTSYTEAFF. In DNA, the CDR3 is TGTGCCAGCAGCACTGGAACTTCTTACACTGAAGCTTTCTTT.

V usage is TRBV6-5 and J usage is TRBJ2-7; D unresolved. The CDR3 covers 13 residues. In germline, CDR1 is MNHEY, CDR2 SVGAGI. Trimming stripped 2 bases from V and 4 bases from J, with 9 bases between. The CDR3 DNA reads as TGTGCCAGCAGTTACGTACCGGGTTACGAGCAGTACTTC. Its translation: CASSYVPGYEQYF.

The chain links TRBV28 to TRBJ2-7, with TRBD2 matching 8 bases. V lost 6 bases, J lost 2 bases, and 6 bases stayed unmatched. Germline lookup yields CDR1 MDHEN and CDR2 SYDVKM. The CDR3 is 14 residues long. CDR3 loop: CASRRAGGTYEQYF. The DNA for the CDR3 is TGTGCCAGCAGAAGGGCGGGAGGAACCTACGAGCAGTACTTC.

The chain recombines TRBV11-2 with TRBJ2-1, with 9 bases identical to TRBD2. J was trimmed by 3 bases and V by 1 base; bases with no gene match: 1. Germline-derived CDR1 and CDR2 are SGHAT and FQNNGV. This CDR3 has 15 amino acids. The CDR3 DNA is TGTGCCAGCAGCTTAGGGACTAGCGTCTACAATGAGCAGTTCTTC. Translated: CASSLGTSVYNEQFF.

The V and J genes are TRBV19 and TRBJ2-3; 12 bases align to TRBD2. Trimming took 5 bases from V and 0 from J; bases not matched to a gene: 12. The CDR3 contains 19 residues. CDR1 LNHDA and CDR2 SQIVND come from the germline V gene (reference sequence). The CDR3 here is CASSPRTSGILSSTDTQYF. DNA of the CDR3: TGTGCCAGTAGTCCCCGGACTAGCGGGATCCTTTCTAGCACAGATACGCAGTATTTT.

This clone was seen a single time. V gene TRBV11-1 combines with J gene TRBJ2-7, with a tentative D call TRBD1 (5 bases). Germline CDR1 and CDR2: SGHAT and FQDESV (reference sequence). This CDR3 contains 14 residues. Trimming pared 7 bases from V and 0 bases from J, leaving 13 bases between. The CDR3 protein is CASTLTAISYEQYF. The DNA of the CDR3 is TGTGCCAGCACCTTGACAGCAATCTCCTACGAGCAGTACTTC. The variable domain in full, completed from reference TRBV11-1 and TRBJ2-7, reads EAEVAQSPRYKITEKSQAVAFWCDPISGHATLYWYRQILGQGPELLVQFQDESVVDDSQLPKDRFSAERLKGVDSTLKIQPAELGDSAMYLCASTLTAISYEQYFGPGTRLTVT.

This clone was seen just once. The chain recombines TRBV28 with TRBJ1-2; D is possibly TRBD1 (5 bases). The V end lost 5 bases, the J end lost 2 bases, and 6 bases lay between the germline ends. CDR3 length: 12 amino acids. Germline values: CDR1 MDHEN, CDR2 SYDVKM. CDR3 in amino acids: CASSNRNYGYTF. The CDR3 bases are TGTGCCAGCAGTAACAGGAACTATGGCTACACCTTC.

The chain employs TRBV6-1 and TRBJ2-3; D ambiguous. The CDR3 covers 10 residues. V dropped 1 base and J dropped 9 bases, with 2 bases sitting between them. The V gene's germline CDR1 is MNHNS and CDR2 SASEGT. This CDR3 is CASSEVTQYF. The DNA for the CDR3 is TGTGCCAGCAGTGAAGTAACGCAGTATTTT.

The CDR3 sequence is CASSLVGAVAGELFF. DNA for the CDR3: TGTGCCAGCAGTTTGGTGGGAGCAGTAGCCGGGGAGCTGTTTTTT. V is TRBV27 and J is TRBJ2-2, with D possibly TRBD2 on 5 matching bases. V was trimmed by 3 bases and J by 6 bases, leaving 14 bases between them. CDR1 is MNHEY and CDR2 is SMNVEV in the germline V gene (reference sequence). The CDR3 has 15 residues.

The chain couples TRBV28 to TRBJ2-6; D unresolved. V lost 6 bases and J lost 0, with 9 bases in between. Germline V CDR1 and CDR2: MDHEN, SYDVKM. The CDR3 covers 15 residues. CDR3 DNA sequence: TGTGCCAGCAGGGGTGGATCCTCTGGGGCCAACGTCCTGACTTTC. This encodes CASRGGSSGANVLTF. Supplemented by reference TRBV28 and TRBJ2-6, the full variable domain reads DVKVTQSSRYLVKRTGEKVFLECVQDMDHENMFWYRQDPGLGLRLIYFSYDVKMKEKGDIPEGYSVSREKKERFSLILESASTNQTSMYLCASRGGSSGANVLTFGAGSRLTVL.

The chain is built from TRBV11-2 and TRBJ2-7; D tentatively reads TRBD1 or TRBD2 (5 bases each). CDR1 is SGHAT and CDR2 is FQNNGV in the germline V gene. Trimming removed 4 bases from V and 4 bases from J, with 14 bases in between. This CDR3 comprises 14 residues. The CDR3: CASSSSGALYEQYF. The CDR3 coding sequence is TGTGCCAGCAGCTCATCCGGGGCCCTGTACGAGCAGTACTTC.

This rearrangement joins TRBV7-6 to TRBJ2-5; D assignment may be TRBD1 or TRBD2 (5 bases each). CDR3 length: 17 residues. Germline loops: CDR1 SGHVS, CDR2 FNYEAQ. Trimming shortened V by 1 base and J by 4 bases, and 19 bases separated the two germline ends. This chain's CDR3 is CASSLGGGRLIAETQYF. In nucleotides, the CDR3 is TGTGCCAGCAGCTTAGGTGGGGGAAGGCTGATTGCAGAGACCCAGTACTTC.